This is a list of T cell receptor beta chains from one sample in a study of blood T cells in healthy people across ages. In TCRdb, the 5' RACE reads were re-called with MiXCR into one record per CDR3 protein. The table lists roughly 700,000 distinct CDR3 sequences, 20% to 30% of them singletons, with more than 7.5% in the top ten. The same sample was also used in a study of T cells of mothers and their children.

Sequencing input: blood. These receptors were obtained from a boy between 10 and 17 years old in good health. The CDR3 runs from the conserved cysteine through the conserved F or W. D genes are given only for firm matches. The size entry is marked missing in some rows and otherwise reads once, few, many or a size class.

TGTGCCAGCAGAAGTCCGGGACTAGTGGGGGGTCTCCAACAGTTCTTC	CASRSPGLVGGLQQFF	TRBD2	NA	TRBV6-2/TRBV6-3	TRBJ2-1
TGTGCCAGCAGCTTGTCGCCTAGCGGCGACGCGCAGTATTTT	CASSLSPSGDAQYF	TRBD2	few	TRBV11-3	TRBJ2-3
TGTGCCAGCAGTTTACCATCGGGCTACCCCTCCTACGAGCAGTACTTC	CASSLPSGYPSYEQYF	NA	few	TRBV27	TRBJ2-7
TGTGCCAGCAGTGATAGTCTGATAAGAGATACGCAGTATTTT	CASSDSLIRDTQYF	NA	few	TRBV6-1	TRBJ2-3
TGTGCCAGCAGCGTAGCGGGGAGCCCCGGAGAGACCCAGTACTTC	CASSVAGSPGETQYF	NA	NA	TRBV9	TRBJ2-5
TGTGCCAGCAGTTTATCTCGGGGTTGGTACAATGAGCAGTTCTTC	CASSLSRGWYNEQFF	NA	few	TRBV27	TRBJ2-1
TGTGCCAGCACATGGGCAATGGATGAAAAACTGTTTTTT	CASTWAMDEKLFF	NA	few	TRBV2	TRBJ1-4
TGCGCCAGCAGCTTTTCAAGTATCCTCAGAGATGAGCAGTTCTTC	CASSFSSILRDEQFF	NA	few	TRBV5-1	TRBJ2-1
TGCAGCGTAGGAGGGTTGTTCCTAGGAGAGACCCAGTACTTC	CSVGGLFLGETQYF	NA	NA	TRBV29-1	TRBJ2-5
TGTGCCAGCAGCCCCGGCCGCGCCAGTGGCTACACCTTC	CASSPGRASGYTF	NA	few	TRBV12-3/TRBV12-4	TRBJ1-2
TGCAGCGTTCCAGCCCCGGTCACAGATACGCAGTATTTT	CSVPAPVTDTQYF	NA	few	TRBV29-1	TRBJ2-3
TGCGCCAGCAGCTTCGAACAGGGGGTCGCCTACGAGCAGTACTTC	CASSFEQGVAYEQYF	TRBD1	few	TRBV5-1	TRBJ2-7
TGTGCCAGCAGCTTCCGGACAGGGCCGACGTACTTC	CASSFRTGPTYF	TRBD1	NA	TRBV7-2	TRBJ2-5
TGTGCCAGCAGTTTTGCGGAACTCCAAGAGACCCAGTACTTC	CASSFAELQETQYF	NA	few	TRBV28	TRBJ2-5
TGTGCCAGCAGCGTCGGACAGTTGGCCAAAAACATTCAGTACTTC	CASSVGQLAKNIQYF	NA	few	TRBV9	TRBJ2-4
TGTGCCAGCAGTTTATTGTCTAGAGAGACCCAGTACTTC	CASSLLSRETQYF	NA	NA	TRBV12-3/TRBV12-4	TRBJ2-5
TGTGCCAGCAGTGGAACGGGACGGTTCTACGGGCAGTACTTC	CASSGTGRFYGQYF	NA	NA	TRBV25-1	TRBJ2-7
TGTGCCAGCAGCTACGTGGACATCAACTACGAGCAGTACTTC	CASSYVDINYEQYF	NA	NA	TRBV6-2/TRBV6-3	TRBJ2-7
TGTGCCAGCAGCGCCTCTCTAGCGGGGTTAAACCAAGAGACCCAGTACTTC	CASSASLAGLNQETQYF	TRBD2	few	TRBV9	TRBJ2-5
TGTGCCACCAGCAGAGAGCCAGCCCTAGCCAAAAACATTCAGTACTTC	CATSREPALAKNIQYF	NA	few	TRBV15	TRBJ2-4
TGCGCCAGCAGTCAAGGAGACAGGGGGCTCGAAAAACTGTTTTTT	CASSQGDRGLEKLFF	TRBD1	NA	TRBV4-3	TRBJ1-4
TGCGCCAGCAGCCAAGATGACAGGCCGCAAGAGACCCAGTACTTC	CASSQDDRPQETQYF	NA	few	TRBV4-1	TRBJ2-5